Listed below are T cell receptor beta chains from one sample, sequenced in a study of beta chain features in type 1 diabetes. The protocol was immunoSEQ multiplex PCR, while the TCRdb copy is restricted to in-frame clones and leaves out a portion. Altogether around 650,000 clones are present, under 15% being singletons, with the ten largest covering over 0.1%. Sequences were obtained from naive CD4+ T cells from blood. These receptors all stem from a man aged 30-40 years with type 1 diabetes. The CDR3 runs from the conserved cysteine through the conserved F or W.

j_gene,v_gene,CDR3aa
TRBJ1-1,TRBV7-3,CASSRGQGTEAFF
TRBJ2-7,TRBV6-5,CASRDPGQGAYEQYF
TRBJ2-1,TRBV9,CASSVVGTGLYEQFF
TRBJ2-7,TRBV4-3,CASSQERGYSYEQYF
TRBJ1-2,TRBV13,CASSPRTPLGKTF
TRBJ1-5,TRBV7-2,CASSLGGGSNQPQHF
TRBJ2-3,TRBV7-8,CASSLGINTDTQYF
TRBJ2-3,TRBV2,CASSYRQKEDTQYF
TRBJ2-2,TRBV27,CASSLRTGELFF
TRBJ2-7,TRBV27,CASSFVPGPPYEQYF
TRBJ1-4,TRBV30,CAWSRLATNEKLFF
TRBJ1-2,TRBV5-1,CASSRGDRSGANYGYTF
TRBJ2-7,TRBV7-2,CASSRQPYEQYF
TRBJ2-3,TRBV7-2,CASSSWGSPRTDTQYF
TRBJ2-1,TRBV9,CASSVGGGYNEQFF
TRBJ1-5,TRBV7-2,CASTADSNQPQHF
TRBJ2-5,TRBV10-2,CASSEQRGGAGETQYF
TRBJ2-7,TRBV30,CACGNTFYEQYF
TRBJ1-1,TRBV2,CASSVQLQNTEAFF
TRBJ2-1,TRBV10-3,CATAGGLSYNEQFF
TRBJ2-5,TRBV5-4,CASSEGGRRETQYF
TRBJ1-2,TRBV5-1,CASSLDNPNYGYTF
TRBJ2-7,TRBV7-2,CASRTGNTYEQYF
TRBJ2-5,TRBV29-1,CSVEGQLVTGGEQYF
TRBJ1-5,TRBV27,CASSPRIGYSNQPQHF
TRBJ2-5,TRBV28,CASSARTIQETQYF
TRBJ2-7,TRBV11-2,CASSLYTGTQSYEQYF
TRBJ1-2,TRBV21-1,CASTDPGLGYGYTF
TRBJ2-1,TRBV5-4,CASSSQGNEQFF
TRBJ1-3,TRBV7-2,CASSLVWQGIGNTIYF
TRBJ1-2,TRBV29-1,CSARQGWGYTF
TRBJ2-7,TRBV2,CASRPQQISYEQYF
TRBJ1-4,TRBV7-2,CASSLAHVDRGEKLFF
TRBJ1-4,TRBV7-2,CASSLANSLLFF
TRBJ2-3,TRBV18,CASSPGTTDTQYF
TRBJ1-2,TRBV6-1,CASSTVGGYTF
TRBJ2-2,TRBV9,CASSETGTGYGELFF
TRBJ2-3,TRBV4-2,CASSQELPASGGIPITYTQYF
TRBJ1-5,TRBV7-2,CASSSGVLNQPQHF
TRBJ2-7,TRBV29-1,CSVERGYNDEQYF
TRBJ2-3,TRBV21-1,CASSKAGVYGDTQYF